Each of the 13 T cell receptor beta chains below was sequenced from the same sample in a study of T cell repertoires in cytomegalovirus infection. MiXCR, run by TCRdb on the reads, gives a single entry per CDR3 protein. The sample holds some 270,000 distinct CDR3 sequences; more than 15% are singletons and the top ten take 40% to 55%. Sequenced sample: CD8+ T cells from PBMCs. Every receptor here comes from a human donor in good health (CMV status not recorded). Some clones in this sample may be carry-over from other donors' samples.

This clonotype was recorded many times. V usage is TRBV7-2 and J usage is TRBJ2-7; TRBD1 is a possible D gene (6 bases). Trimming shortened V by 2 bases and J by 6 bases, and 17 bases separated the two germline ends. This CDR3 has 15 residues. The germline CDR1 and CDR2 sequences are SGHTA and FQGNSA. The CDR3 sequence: CASSLRWTAGGEQYF. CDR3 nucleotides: TGTGCCAGCAGCTTAAGATGGACAGCCGGCGGCGAGCAGTACTTC.

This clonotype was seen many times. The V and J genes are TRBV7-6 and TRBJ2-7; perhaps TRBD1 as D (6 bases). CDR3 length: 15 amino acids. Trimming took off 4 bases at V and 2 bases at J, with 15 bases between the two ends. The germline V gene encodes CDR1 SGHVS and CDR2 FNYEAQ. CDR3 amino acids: CASSWVAGETYEQYF. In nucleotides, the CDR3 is TGTGCCAGCAGCTGGGTGGCAGGGGAAACCTACGAGCAGTACTTC.

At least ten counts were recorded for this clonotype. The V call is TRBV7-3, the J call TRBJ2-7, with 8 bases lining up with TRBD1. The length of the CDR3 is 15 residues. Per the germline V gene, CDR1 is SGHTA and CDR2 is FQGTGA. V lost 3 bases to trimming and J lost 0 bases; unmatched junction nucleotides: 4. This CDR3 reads CASSFRGLGSYEQYF. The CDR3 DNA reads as TGTGCCAGCAGCTTCAGGGGGCTCGGCTCCTACGAGCAGTACTTC.

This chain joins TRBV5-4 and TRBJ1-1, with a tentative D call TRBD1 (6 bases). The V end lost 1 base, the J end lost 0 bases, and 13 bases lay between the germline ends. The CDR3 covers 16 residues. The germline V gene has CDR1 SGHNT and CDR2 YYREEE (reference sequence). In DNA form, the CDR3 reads TGTGCCAGCAGCTTGACGGGGGCAGGTTTGAACACTGAAGCTTTCTTT. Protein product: CASSLTGAGLNTEAFF. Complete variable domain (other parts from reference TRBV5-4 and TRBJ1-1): ETGVTQSPTHLIKTRGQQVTLRCSSQSGHNTVSWYQQALGQGPQFIFQYYREEENGRGNFPPRFSGLQFPNYSSELNVNALELDDSALYLCASSLTGAGLNTEAFFGQGTRLTVV.

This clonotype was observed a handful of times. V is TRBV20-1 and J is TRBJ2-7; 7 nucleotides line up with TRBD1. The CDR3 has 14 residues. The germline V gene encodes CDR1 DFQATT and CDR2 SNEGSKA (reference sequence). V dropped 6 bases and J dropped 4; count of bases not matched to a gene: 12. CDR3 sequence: CSAKNRGGAYEQYF. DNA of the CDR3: TGCAGTGCGAAAAACAGAGGGGGCGCGTACGAGCAGTACTTC.

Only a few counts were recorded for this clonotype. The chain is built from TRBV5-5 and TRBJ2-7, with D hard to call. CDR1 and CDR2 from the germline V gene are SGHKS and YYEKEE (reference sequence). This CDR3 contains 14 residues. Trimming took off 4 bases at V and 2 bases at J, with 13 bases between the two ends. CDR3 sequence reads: CASSLGGRPYEQYF. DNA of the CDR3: TGTGCCAGCAGCCTGGGTGGACGCCCCTACGAGCAGTACTTC.

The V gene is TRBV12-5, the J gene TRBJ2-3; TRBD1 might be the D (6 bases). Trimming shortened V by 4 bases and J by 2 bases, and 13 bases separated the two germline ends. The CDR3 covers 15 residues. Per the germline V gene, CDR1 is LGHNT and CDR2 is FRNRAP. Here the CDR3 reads CASGWTGQHTDTQYF. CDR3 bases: TGTGCTAGTGGTTGGACCGGACAGCACACAGATACGCAGTATTTT.

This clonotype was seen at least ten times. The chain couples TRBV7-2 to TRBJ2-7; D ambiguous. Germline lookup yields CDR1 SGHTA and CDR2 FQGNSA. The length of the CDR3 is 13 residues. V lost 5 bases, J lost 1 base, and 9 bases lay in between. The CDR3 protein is CASSPTVSYEQYF. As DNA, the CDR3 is TGTGCCAGCAGCCCTACGGTATCCTACGAGCAGTACTTC.

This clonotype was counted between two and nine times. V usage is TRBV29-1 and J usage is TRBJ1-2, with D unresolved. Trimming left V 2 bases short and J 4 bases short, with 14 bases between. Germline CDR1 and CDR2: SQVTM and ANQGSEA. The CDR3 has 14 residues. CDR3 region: CSVEFVGRSYGYTF. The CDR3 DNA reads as TGCAGCGTTGAATTTGTAGGCAGATCCTATGGCTACACCTTC.

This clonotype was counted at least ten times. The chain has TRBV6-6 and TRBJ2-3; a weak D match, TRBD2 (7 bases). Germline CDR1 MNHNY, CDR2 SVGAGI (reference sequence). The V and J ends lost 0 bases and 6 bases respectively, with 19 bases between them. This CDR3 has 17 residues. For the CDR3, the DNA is TGTGCCAGCAGTTACTCGAAGGGGGGGGGCTCCCCCGATACGCAGTATTTT. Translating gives CASSYSKGGGSPDTQYF.

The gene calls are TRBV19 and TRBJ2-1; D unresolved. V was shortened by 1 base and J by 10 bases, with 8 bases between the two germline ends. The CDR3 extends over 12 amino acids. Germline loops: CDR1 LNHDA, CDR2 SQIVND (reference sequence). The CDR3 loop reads CASSIGQSEQFF. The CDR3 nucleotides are TGTGCCAGTAGTATAGGTCAATCCGAGCAGTTCTTC.

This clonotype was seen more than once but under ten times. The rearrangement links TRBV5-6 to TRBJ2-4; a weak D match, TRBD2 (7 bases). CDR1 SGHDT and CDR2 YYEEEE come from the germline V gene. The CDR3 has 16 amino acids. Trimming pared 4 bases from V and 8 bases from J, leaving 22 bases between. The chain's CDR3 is CASSPMGGAYTYIQYF. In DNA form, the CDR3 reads TGTGCCAGCAGCCCGATGGGGGGGGCATATACGTACATTCAGTACTTC. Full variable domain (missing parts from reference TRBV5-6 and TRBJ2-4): DAGVTQSPTHLIKTRGQQVTLRCSPKSGHDTVSWYQQALGQGPQFIFQYYEEEERQRGNFPDRFSGHQFPNYSSELNVNALLLGDSALYLCASSPMGGAYTYIQYFGAGTRLSVL.

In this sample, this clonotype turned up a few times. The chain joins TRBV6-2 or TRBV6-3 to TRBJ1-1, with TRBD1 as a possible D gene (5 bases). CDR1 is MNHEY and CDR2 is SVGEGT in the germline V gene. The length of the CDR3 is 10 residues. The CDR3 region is CAVVGGKAFF. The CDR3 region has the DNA TGTGCAGTAGTGGGGGGTAAAGCTTTCTTT.